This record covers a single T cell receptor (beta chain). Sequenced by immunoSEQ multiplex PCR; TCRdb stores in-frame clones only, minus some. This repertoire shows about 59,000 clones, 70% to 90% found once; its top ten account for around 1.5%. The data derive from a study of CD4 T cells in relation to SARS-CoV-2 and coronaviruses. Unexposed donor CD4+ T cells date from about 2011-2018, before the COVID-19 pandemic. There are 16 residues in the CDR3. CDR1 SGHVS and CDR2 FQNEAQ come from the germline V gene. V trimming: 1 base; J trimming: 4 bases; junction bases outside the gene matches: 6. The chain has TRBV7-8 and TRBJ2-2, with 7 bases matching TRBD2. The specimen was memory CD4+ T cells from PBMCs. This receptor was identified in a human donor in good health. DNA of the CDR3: TGTGCCAGCAGCTTAGTAGCCGGGACTACCACCGGGGAGCTGTTTTTT. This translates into CASSLVAGTTTGELFF.